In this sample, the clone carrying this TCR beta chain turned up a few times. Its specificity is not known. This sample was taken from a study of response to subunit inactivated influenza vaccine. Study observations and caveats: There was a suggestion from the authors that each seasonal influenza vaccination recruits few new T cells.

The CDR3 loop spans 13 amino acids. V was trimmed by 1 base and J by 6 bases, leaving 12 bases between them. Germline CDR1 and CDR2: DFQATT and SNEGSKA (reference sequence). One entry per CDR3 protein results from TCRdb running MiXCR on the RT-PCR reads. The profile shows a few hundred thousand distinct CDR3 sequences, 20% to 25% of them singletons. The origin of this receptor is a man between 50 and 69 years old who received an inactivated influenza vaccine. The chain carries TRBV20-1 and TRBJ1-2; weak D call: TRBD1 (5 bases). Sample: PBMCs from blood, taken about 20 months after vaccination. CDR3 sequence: CSARGGGEDGYTF. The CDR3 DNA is TGCAGTGCTAGAGGGGGGGGAGAGGATGGCTACACCTTC.